These T cell receptor beta chains were read from a single sample in a study of blood T cell repertoires in COVID-19. Sequencing used immunoSEQ multiplex PCR; TCRdb keeps in-frame clones, though not all of them. The data show a few hundred thousand clones, about 87% seen once. The sample was peripheral blood. Receptors originate from a woman aged 25 to 39 who had recovered from COVID-19. Both conserved end residues are part of each CDR3. D genes are given only for firm matches. Clone sizes are given selectively: once, few, many, or a class where the clone is expanded.

D,J,size,V,DNA,CDR3
.,TRBJ1-1,.,TRBV29-1,TGCAGCGTTGATCGGGGAATCTCGAACACTGAAGCTTTCTTT,CSVDRGISNTEAFF
TRBD2,TRBJ2-1,.,TRBV6-6,TGTGCCAGCAGTCCTCAATGGGCAGGGCGGGGGGGCAGCAATGAGCAGTTCTTC,CASSPQWAGRGGSNEQFF
TRBD1,TRBJ1-4,.,TRBV11-2,TGTGCCAGCAGCTCATCCGGGACAGGGAAGGAAAAACTGTTTTTT,CASSSSGTGKEKLFF
.,TRBJ1-6,.,TRBV5-1,TGCGCCAGCAGCTTGTTCCTACAGGGTGGAAATTCACCCCTCCACTTT,CASSLFLQGGNSPLHF
.,TRBJ2-1,once,TRBV27,TGTGCCAGCAGCTCCCCCATGCGGGGGCGGTACAATGAGCAGTTCTTC,CASSSPMRGRYNEQFF
TRBD2,TRBJ2-1,.,TRBV3-1/TRBV3-2,TGTGCCAGCAGCCCGACGCGGGGGGGAGGATACAATGAGCAGTTCTTC,CASSPTRGGGYNEQFF
TRBD1,TRBJ2-7,.,TRBV5-1,TGCGCCAGCAGCTCGGGACAGGCCCCCTACGAGCAGTACTTC,CASSSGQAPYEQYF
.,TRBJ1-1,.,TRBV4-1,TGCGCCAGCGGGGCATCGTCCACTGAAGCTTTCTTT,CASGASSTEAFF
TRBD1,TRBJ2-7,once,TRBV6-5,TGTGCCAGCAGTTACCCCGGCGGACAGGTCTACGAGCAGTACTTC,CASSYPGGQVYEQYF
.,TRBJ2-1,.,TRBV7-2,TGTGCCAGCAAGGCTGGGGGGGGCCCCTACAATGAGCAGTTCTTC,CASKAGGGPYNEQFF
.,TRBJ1-2,.,TRBV24-1,TGTGCCACCAGTGTTTCAGACTGGGGGGGTGGCTACACCTTC,CATSVSDWGGGYTF
.,TRBJ1-3,.,TRBV30,TGTGCCTGGAGTCCATTTGGAAACACCATATATTTT,CAWSPFGNTIYF
TRBD2,TRBJ2-2,.,TRBV5-1,TGCGCCAGCAGTAATCTAGCGGAGAACACCGGGGAGCTGTTTTTT,CASSNLAENTGELFF
TRBD1,TRBJ2-2,.,TRBV28,TGTGCCAGCAGTTTGTCCGGGACAGCGGCCGGGGAGCTGTTTTTT,CASSLSGTAAGELFF
.,TRBJ2-2,.,TRBV5-5,TGTGCCAGCAGCCCCGCGTCGTTCGGGGAGCTGTTTTTT,CASSPASFGELFF
.,TRBJ2-3,once,TRBV5-6,TGTGCCAGCAGCTTGTACGGTTCTGGGGGCGCAGATACGCAGTATTTT,CASSLYGSGGADTQYF
TRBD1,TRBJ1-2,.,TRBV7-8,TGTGCCAGCAGCTCCCGACTGGACAGGGTCGACCTCGACTATGGCTACACCTTC,CASSSRLDRVDLDYGYTF
.,TRBJ1-2,.,TRBV19,TGTGCCAGTAGTGGGCGTCACTATGGCTACACCTTC,CASSGRHYGYTF
.,TRBJ1-2,few,TRBV6-6,TGTGCCAGCAGTATCCCGCAGGGGCCCCTCTATGGCTACACCTTC,CASSIPQGPLYGYTF
.,TRBJ2-7,.,TRBV11-2,TGTGCCAGCAGCTCTAGTATAGGGAGCTCCTACGAGCAGTACTTC,CASSSSIGSSYEQYF
.,TRBJ2-7,.,TRBV2,TGTGCCAGCAGTCTCGACGGGTACGAGCAGTACTTC,CASSLDGYEQYF
.,TRBJ1-2,.,TRBV2,TGTGCCAGCAGTGGCGGGGTTGGCTACACCTTC,CASSGGVGYTF
TRBD1,TRBJ1-1,.,TRBV4-2,TGTGCCAGCAGCCAAGTACAGGGGCAGCACACTGAAGCTTTCTTT,CASSQVQGQHTEAFF
TRBD1,TRBJ1-3,.,TRBV12-3/TRBV12-4,TGTGCGAGGGGACAGGGGGATAGAAACACCATATATTTT,CARGQGDRNTIYF
.,TRBJ1-4,.,TRBV5-1,TGCGCCAGTAGACAGGAACTTAATGAAAAACTGTTTTTT,CASRQELNEKLFF
TRBD2,TRBJ2-5,.,TRBV6-6,TGTGCCACGGGGGGGGCACAAGAGACCCAGTACTTC,CATGGAQETQYF